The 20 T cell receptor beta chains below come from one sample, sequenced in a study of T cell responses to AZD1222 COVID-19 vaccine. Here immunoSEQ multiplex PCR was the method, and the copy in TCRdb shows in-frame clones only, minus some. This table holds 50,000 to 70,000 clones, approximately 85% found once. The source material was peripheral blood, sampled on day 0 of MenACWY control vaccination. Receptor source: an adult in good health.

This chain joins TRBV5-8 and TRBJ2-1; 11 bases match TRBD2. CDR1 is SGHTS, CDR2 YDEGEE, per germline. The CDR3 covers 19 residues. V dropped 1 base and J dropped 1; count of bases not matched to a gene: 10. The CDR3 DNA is TGTGCCAGCAGCTTGTACCTTAGCGGGAGGGCTTTGTCCTACAATGAGCAGTTCTTC. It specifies CASSLYLSGRALSYNEQFF.

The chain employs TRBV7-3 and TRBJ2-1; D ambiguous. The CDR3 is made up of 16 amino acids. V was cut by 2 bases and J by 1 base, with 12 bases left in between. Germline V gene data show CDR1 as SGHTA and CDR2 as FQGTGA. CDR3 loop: CASSLGPPLSYNEQFF. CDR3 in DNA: TGTGCCAGCAGCTTAGGGCCACCGCTTTCCTACAATGAGCAGTTCTTC.

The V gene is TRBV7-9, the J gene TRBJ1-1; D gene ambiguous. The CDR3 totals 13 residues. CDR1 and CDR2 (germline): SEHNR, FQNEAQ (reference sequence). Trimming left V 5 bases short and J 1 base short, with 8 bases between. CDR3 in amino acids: CASSLRQNTEAFF. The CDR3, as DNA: TGTGCCAGCAGCCTCCGGCAGAACACTGAAGCTTTCTTT.

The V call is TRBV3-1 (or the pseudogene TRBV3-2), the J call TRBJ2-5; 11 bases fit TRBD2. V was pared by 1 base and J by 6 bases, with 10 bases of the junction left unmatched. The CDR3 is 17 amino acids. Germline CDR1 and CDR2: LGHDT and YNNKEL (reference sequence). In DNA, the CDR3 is TGTGCCAGCAGCCAAGTTTTTAGCGGGAGGGCCGTGAAGACCCAGTACTTC. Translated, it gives CASSQVFSGRAVKTQYF.

The CDR3: CASSLHQGQAGTDTQYF. In DNA form, the CDR3 reads TGTGCCAGCAGCTTGCATCAGGGACAAGCGGGCACAGATACGCAGTATTTT. The rearrangement links TRBV11-2 to TRBJ2-3, with D perhaps matching TRBD1 (6 bases). V was cut by 3 bases and J by 1 base, with 17 bases left in between. This CDR3 is 17 amino acids long. From germline, CDR1 is SGHAT and CDR2 FQNNGV.

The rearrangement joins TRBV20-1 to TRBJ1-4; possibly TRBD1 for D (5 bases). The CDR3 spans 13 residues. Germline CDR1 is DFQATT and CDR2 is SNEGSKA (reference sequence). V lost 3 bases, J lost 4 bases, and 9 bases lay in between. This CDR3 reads CSASFDSNEKLFF. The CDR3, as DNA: TGCAGTGCTAGTTTCGACAGTAATGAAAAACTGTTTTTT.

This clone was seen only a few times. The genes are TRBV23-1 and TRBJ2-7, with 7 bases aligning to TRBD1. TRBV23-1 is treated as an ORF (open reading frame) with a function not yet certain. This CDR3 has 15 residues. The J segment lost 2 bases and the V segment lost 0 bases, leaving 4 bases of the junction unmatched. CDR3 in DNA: TGCGCCAGCAGTCAATCTCTGGGACAGACCTACGAGCAGTACTTC. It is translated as CASSQSLGQTYEQYF.

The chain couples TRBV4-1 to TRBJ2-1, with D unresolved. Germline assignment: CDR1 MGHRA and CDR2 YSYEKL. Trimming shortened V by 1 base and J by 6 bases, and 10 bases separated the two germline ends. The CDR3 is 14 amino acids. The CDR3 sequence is CASSQGAITNEQFF. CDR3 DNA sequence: TGCGCCAGCAGCCAAGGGGCCATCACCAATGAGCAGTTCTTC.

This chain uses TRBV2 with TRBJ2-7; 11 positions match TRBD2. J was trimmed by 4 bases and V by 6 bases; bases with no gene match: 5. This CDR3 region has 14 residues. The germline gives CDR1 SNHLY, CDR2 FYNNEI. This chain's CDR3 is CASRGLAEKYEQYF. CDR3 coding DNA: TGTGCCAGCAGGGGACTAGCGGAGAAATACGAGCAGTACTTC.

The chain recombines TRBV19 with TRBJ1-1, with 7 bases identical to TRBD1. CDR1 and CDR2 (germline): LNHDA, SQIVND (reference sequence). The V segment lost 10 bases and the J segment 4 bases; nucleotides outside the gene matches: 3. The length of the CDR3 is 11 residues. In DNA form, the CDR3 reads TGTGCCATATACAGGGGCACTGAAGCTTTCTTT. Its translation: CAIYRGTEAFF.

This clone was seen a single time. The CDR3 DNA sequence: TGTGCCAGCAGCGTAGCTTCGGGGGTTTCAGCTAACTATGGCTACACCTTC. It codes for CASSVASGVSANYGYTF. The chain links TRBV9 to TRBJ1-2, with D possibly matching TRBD1 (5 bases). Germline V gene data show CDR1 as SGDLS and CDR2 as YYNGEE. This CDR3 has 17 amino acids. The ends were cut back, 0 bases at V and 0 bases at J, with 15 bases in the middle.

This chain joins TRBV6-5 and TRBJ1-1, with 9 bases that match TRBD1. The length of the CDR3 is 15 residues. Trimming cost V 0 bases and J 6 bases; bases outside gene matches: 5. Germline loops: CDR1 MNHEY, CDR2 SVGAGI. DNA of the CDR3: TGTGCCAGCAGTTACTCTCCGGGACAGGGATCTGAAGCTTTCTTT. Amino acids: CASSYSPGQGSEAFF.

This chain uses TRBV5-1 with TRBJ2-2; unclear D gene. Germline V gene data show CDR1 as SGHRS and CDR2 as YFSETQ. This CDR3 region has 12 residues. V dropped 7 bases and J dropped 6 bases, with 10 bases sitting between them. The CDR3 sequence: CASRTGSGELFF. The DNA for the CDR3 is TGCGCCAGCCGCACCGGGTCCGGGGAGCTGTTTTTT.

CDR3 residues: CASSSLGGRGADTQYF. The CDR3, as DNA: TGTGCCAGCAGTTCCCTTGGCGGCCGGGGGGCAGATACGCAGTATTTT. The rearrangement joins TRBV28 to TRBJ2-3; TRBD2 aligns across 7 bases. Germline V lookup: CDR1 MDHEN, CDR2 SYDVKM. CDR3 length: 16 residues. Trimming cost V 4 bases and J 4 bases; bases outside gene matches: 11.

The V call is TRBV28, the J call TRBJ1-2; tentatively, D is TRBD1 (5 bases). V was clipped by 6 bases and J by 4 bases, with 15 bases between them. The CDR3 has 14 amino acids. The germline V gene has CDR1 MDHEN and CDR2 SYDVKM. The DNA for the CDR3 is TGTGCCAGCAGCACCATTAGGGGCACCTATGGCTACACCTTC. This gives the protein CASSTIRGTYGYTF.

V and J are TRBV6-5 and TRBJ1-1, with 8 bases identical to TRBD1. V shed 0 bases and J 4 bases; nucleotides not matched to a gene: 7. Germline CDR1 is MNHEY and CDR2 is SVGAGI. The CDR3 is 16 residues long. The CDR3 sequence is CASSYSRRGTGTEAFF. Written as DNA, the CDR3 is TGTGCCAGCAGTTACTCGAGACGAGGGACAGGCACTGAAGCTTTCTTT.

In nucleotides, the CDR3 is TGCAGCGTTGGGTCCAGCCAAGAGACCCAGTACTTC. This encodes CSVGSSQETQYF. The V call is TRBV29-1, the J call TRBJ2-5; no definite D call. Germline values: CDR1 SQVTM, CDR2 ANQGSEA. The CDR3 is 12 residues long. The germline V and J ends were trimmed by 4 bases and 1 base, with 7 bases remaining between them.

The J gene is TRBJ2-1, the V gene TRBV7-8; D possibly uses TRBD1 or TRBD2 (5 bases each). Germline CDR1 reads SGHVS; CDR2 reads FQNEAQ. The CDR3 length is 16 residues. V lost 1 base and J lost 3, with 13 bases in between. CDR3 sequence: CASSLGTGPFYNEQFF. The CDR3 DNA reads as TGTGCCAGCAGCTTAGGTACGGGGCCCTTCTACAATGAGCAGTTCTTC. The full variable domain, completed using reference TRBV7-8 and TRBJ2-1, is GAGVSQSPRYKVAKRGQDVALRCDPISGHVSLFWYQQALGQGPEFLTYFQNEAQLDKSGLPSDRFFAERPEGSVSTLKIQRTQQEDSAVYLCASSLGTGPFYNEQFFGPGTRLTVL.

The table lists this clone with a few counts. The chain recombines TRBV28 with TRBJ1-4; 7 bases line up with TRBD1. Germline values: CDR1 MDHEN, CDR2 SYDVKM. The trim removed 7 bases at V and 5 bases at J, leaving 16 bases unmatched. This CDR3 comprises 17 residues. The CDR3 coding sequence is TGTGCCAGCATTCCAGGGGGTACCTCACAGCGGAATGAAAAACTGTTTTTT. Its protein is CASIPGGTSQRNEKLFF.

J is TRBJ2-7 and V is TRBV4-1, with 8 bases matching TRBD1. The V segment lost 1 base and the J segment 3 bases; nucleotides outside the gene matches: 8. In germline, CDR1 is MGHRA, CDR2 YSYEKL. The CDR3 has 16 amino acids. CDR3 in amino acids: CASSQGDPGGFYEQYF. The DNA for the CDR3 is TGCGCCAGCAGCCAAGGGGACCCAGGGGGCTTCTACGAGCAGTACTTC.